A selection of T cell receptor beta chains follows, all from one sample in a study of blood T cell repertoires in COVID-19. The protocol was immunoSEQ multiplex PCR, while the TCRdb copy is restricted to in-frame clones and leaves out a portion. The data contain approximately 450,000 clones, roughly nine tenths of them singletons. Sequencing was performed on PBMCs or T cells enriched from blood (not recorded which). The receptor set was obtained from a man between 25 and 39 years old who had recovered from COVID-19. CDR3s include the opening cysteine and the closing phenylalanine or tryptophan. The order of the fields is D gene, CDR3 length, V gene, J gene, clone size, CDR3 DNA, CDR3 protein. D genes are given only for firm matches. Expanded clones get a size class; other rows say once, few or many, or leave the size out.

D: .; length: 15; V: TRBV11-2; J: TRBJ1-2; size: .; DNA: TGTGCCAGCAGCTTAGATTTCCCCCCGGCGGGCGGCTACACCTTC; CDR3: CASSLDFPPAGGYTF
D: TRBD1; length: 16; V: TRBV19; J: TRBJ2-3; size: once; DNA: TGTGCCAGTAGTCGTCGTACAGGGGGTGGCACAGATACGCAGTATTTT; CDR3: CASSRRTGGGTDTQYF
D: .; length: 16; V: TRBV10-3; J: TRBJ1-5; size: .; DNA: TGTGCCATCAGTGAGACGATAGGGGCGAGCAATCAGCCCCAGCATTTT; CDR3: CAISETIGASNQPQHF
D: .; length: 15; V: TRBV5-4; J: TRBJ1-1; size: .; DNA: TGTGCCAGCAGCTTCGTCGGGAGGAAAGACACTGAAGCTTTCTTT; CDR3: CASSFVGRKDTEAFF
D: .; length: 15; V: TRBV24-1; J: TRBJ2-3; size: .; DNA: TGTGCCACCAGTGATTTTTCCGGGAGTAAAGATACGCAGTATTTT; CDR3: CATSDFSGSKDTQYF
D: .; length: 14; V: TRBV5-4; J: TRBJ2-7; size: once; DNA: TGTGCCAGCAGCCTGACCGGGACAAGCTACGAGCAGTACTTC; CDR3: CASSLTGTSYEQYF
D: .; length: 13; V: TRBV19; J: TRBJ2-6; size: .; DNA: TGTGCCAGAACAGGGCCCGGGGCCAACGTCCTGACTTTC; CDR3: CARTGPGANVLTF
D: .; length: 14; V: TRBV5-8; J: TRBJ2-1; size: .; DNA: TGTGCCAGCAGCCCAATGACTAGTAGAGATGAGCAGTTCTTC; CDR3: CASSPMTSRDEQFF
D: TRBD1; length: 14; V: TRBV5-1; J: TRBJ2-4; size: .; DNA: TGCGCCAGCAGCCTGACAGGGTTTGGGGACAATCAGTACTTC; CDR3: CASSLTGFGDNQYF
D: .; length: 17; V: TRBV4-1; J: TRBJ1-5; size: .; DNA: TGCGCCAGCAGCCGAACAGGGTTTCAAGTTGGCAATCAGCCCCAGCATTTT; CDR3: CASSRTGFQVGNQPQHF